The clone carrying this T cell receptor beta chain appeared once. Its target is unknown. The sample belongs to a study of cytomegalovirus exposure and HLA in healthy donors. Study overall: There were fewer than 130 million unique TCR beta sequences, drawn from about 200 million T cells, in an earlier analysis.

It was with 60 Vbeta and 13 Jbeta primers that the PCR ran. The table came from immunoSEQ multiplex PCR; TCRdb's copy has only in-frame clones and leaves some out. The repertoire includes about 150,000 clones, more than 75% of them detected once, and 14% sits in the top ten. Germline CDR1 and CDR2: KGHSH and LQKENI. The CDR3 runs to 14 residues. Trimming at V came to 4 bases and at J to 7 bases, leaving 6 bases not matched to a gene. General observations from the study: A link between a missense DCLRE1C variant and TCR beta V- and J-gene trimming emerged from a later analysis. A later look showed TCR association rates differing by HLA locus, highest for DRB1 and lowest for HLA-C. The authors enumerated 164 TCR beta chains as linked to cytomegalovirus.

Input material: PBMCs. This receptor was taken from a woman aged 40 to 50 in good health and CMV-seronegative. The V and J genes are TRBV18 and TRBJ2-1, with TRBD2 identical over 8 bases. The CDR3 region is CASSRSGSYNEQFF. CDR3 coding DNA: TGTGCCAGCTCACGGAGCGGGAGTTATAATGAGCAGTTCTTC.